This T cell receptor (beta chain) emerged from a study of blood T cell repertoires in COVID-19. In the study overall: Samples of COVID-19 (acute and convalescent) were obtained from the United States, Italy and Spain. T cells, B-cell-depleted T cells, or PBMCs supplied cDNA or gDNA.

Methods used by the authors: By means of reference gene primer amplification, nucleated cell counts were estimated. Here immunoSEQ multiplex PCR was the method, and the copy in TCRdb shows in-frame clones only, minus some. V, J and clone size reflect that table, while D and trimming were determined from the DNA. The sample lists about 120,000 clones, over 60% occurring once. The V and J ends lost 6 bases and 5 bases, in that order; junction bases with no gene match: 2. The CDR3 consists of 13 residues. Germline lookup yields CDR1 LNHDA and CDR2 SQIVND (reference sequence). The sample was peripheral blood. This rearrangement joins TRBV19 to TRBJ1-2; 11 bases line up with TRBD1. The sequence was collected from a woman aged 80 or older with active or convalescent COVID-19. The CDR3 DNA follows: TGTGCCAGTAGGGGACAGGGGGTTTATGGCTACACCTTC. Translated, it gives CASRGQGVYGYTF.